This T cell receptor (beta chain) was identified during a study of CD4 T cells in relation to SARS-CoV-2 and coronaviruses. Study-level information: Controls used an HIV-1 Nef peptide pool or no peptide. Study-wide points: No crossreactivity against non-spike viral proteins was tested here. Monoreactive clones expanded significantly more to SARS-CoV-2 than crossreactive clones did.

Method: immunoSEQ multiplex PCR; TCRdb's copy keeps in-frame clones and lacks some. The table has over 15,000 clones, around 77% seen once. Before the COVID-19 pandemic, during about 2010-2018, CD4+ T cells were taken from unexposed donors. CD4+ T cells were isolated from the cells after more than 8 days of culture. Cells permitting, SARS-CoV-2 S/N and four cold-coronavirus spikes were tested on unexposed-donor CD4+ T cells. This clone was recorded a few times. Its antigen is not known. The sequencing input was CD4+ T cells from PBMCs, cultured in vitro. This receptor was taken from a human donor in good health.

This chain's CDR3 is CASSFEGYEQFF. CDR3 DNA sequence: TGTGCCAGCAGCTTTGAAGGGTATGAGCAGTTCTTC. The V and J genes are TRBV11-3 and TRBJ2-1, with D unclear. This CDR3 contains 12 residues. Germline CDR1 is SGHNT and CDR2 is YENEEA. Between the trimmed V and J ends, which lost 3 bases and 8 bases, there was a span of 8 bases.